The TCR beta chain described here comes from a study of control samples from healthy donors and cancer patients. Using immunoSEQ multiplex PCR, the repertoire was profiled, and TCRdb retains in-frame clones only, with some absent. The table shows about 94,000 clones, with approximately 90% occurring only once. The V and J ends lost 1 base and 3 bases, in that order; junction bases with no gene match: 1. This CDR3 comprises 14 residues. CDR1 and CDR2 from the germline V gene are LGHDT and YNNKEL (reference sequence). Sequencing input: blood. The receptor's source is a woman aged 18-35 years in good health. The chain joins TRBV3-1 (or the pseudogene TRBV3-2) to TRBJ1-1, with TRBD1 matching over 8 bases. The CDR3 sequence: CASSQGGQDTEAFF. Here the CDR3 DNA reads TGTGCCAGCAGCCAAGGGGGACAGGACACTGAAGCTTTCTTT.